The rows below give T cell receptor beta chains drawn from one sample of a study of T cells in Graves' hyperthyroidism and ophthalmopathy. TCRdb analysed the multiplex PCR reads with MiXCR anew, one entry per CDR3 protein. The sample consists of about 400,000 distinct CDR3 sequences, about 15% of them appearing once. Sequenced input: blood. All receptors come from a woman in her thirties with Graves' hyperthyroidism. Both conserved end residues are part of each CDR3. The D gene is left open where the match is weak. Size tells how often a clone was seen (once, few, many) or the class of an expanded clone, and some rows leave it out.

TGTGCCAGCCGCGAGACCGGGACTAGCGGGACCGGGGAGCTGTTTTTT,CASRETGTSGTGELFF,TRBJ2-2,TRBV25-1,TRBD2,NA
TGTGCCAGCTCTCCCCTCAATGAGCAGTTCTTC,CASSPLNEQFF,TRBJ2-1,TRBV2,NA,many
TGTGCCAGCGGCACTTCGGGAGCGGCATCCGGGGAGCTGTTTTTT,CASGTSGAASGELFF,TRBJ2-2,TRBV2,NA,NA
TGCGCCATACAGGGGCTCCGACCTCTTGAGCAGTACTTC,CAIQGLRPLEQYF,TRBJ2-7,TRBV10-2,TRBD1,NA
TGTGCCAGCAGGTTTTGGGGGGGAACACAAGAGACCCAGTACTTC,CASRFWGGTQETQYF,TRBJ2-5,TRBV27,TRBD2,NA
TGTGCCAGCTCACCACAGAAGGTTAGGGGCACAGATACGCAGTATTTT,CASSPQKVRGTDTQYF,TRBJ2-3,TRBV18,NA,NA
TGTGCCAGCAGCTTAGTTGGGGGAGCGGGCTATGAGCAGTTCTTC,CASSLVGGAGYEQFF,TRBJ2-1,TRBV11-3,NA,NA
TGTGCCAGCAGCTTAGGTGGGACTAGCAATTACAATGAGCAGTTCTTC,CASSLGGTSNYNEQFF,TRBJ2-1,TRBV13,TRBD2,NA
TGCGCCAGCAGCTTGGGGGCAGGTATGTTCAATGAGCAGTTCTTC,CASSLGAGMFNEQFF,TRBJ2-1,TRBV5-1,NA,few
TGTGCCAGCAGACCTTATAGCGCGAACACTGAAGCTTTCTTT,CASRPYSANTEAFF,TRBJ1-1,TRBV7-2,NA,many
TGTGCCAGCAGCCAAGAGGGCGGCCAGTCCCGTTTAGCTTTCTTT,CASSQEGGQSRLAFF,TRBJ1-1,TRBV14,NA,few
TGCGCCAGCAGCCTCGAGAGGGCGGACGAGCAGTACTTC,CASSLERADEQYF,TRBJ2-7,TRBV5-1,NA,many
TGTGCCAGCAGCCTACCGACTAGCGGGACTGAGACCCAGTACTTC,CASSLPTSGTETQYF,TRBJ2-5,TRBV7-9,TRBD2,NA
TGCAGTGCTGGGGGACAGGCGAACCCGCGGGAGCAGTACTTC,CSAGGQANPREQYF,TRBJ2-7,TRBV20-1,TRBD1,NA
TGTGCCAGCAGCCAACCCCAGGGGGCTCATGAGCAGTTCTTC,CASSQPQGAHEQFF,TRBJ2-1,TRBV3-1,TRBD1,many
TGTGCCAGCAGTGAGGCTAGCGGGATGACAGATACGCAGTATTTT,CASSEASGMTDTQYF,TRBJ2-3,TRBV2,TRBD2,many
TGTGCCAGCAGCTTTGGACTAGCGAACCAAGAGACCCAGTACTTC,CASSFGLANQETQYF,TRBJ2-5,TRBV11-2,TRBD2,many
TGCAGTGCTAGAGATGTTGTGAACGAGCAGTACTTC,CSARDVVNEQYF,TRBJ2-7,TRBV20-1,NA,few
TGTGCCAGCAGTAGGTGGGCAGGGGGCTACGAGCAGTACTTC,CASSRWAGGYEQYF,TRBJ2-7,TRBV27,TRBD1,many
TGTGCCAGCAGGGGGACTAGCGGGACTTTTGAGCAGTACTTC,CASRGTSGTFEQYF,TRBJ2-7,TRBV28,TRBD2,few
TGTGCCAGCAGTTTAGCGGGACTAGTCCGGTTGGACACGGAAAATGAGCAGTTCTTC,CASSLAGLVRLDTENEQFF,TRBJ2-1,TRBV12-3/TRBV12-4,TRBD2,NA
TGTGCCAGCAGCTATCCTAGCGGGGGGACAGATACGCAGTATTTT,CASSYPSGGTDTQYF,TRBJ2-3,TRBV13,TRBD2,many
TGCAGTGCTAAAATGATCAGGGGCCCTGAAGCTTTCTTT,CSAKMIRGPEAFF,TRBJ1-1,TRBV20-1,NA,many
TGTGCCAGCAGCCAAGTTGCGGAGACCCAGTACTTC,CASSQVAETQYF,TRBJ2-5,TRBV3-1,NA,many
TGTGCCAGCAGCTTAGCGGCAGGAGCGGGAGGGGAAGATACGCAGTATTTT,CASSLAAGAGGEDTQYF,TRBJ2-3,TRBV7-9,TRBD2,many
TGTGCCAGCTCACCACTAGCGGACATCTACAATGAGCAGTTCTTC,CASSPLADIYNEQFF,TRBJ2-1,TRBV18,NA,few
TGTGCCAGCAGTTTATGGGGGCGGGACCTCGCCAATGAGCAGTTCTTC,CASSLWGRDLANEQFF,TRBJ2-1,TRBV27,NA,NA
TGCGCCAGCAGCTTGACCCTTACCGGAACAGCGGGAGATACGCAGTATTTT,CASSLTLTGTAGDTQYF,TRBJ2-3,TRBV5-1,NA,few
TGTGCCAGCAGTTTATACGGAAATGAAAAACTGTTTTTT,CASSLYGNEKLFF,TRBJ1-4,TRBV27,NA,NA
TGTGCCAGCAGCTTAGTGGTCTCCTACAATGAGCAGTTCTTC,CASSLVVSYNEQFF,TRBJ2-1,TRBV11-1,NA,many
TGTGCCAGCAGCGCGACCGGGACAGGGGGCTACGAGCAGTACTTC,CASSATGTGGYEQYF,TRBJ2-7,TRBV13,TRBD1,many
TGTGCCAGCAGTTTCCAGACTAGCGGGAACTCCTACAATGAGCAGTTCTTC,CASSFQTSGNSYNEQFF,TRBJ2-1,TRBV27,TRBD2,NA
TGTGCCAGCAGTGGTCTTGAGCAGTTCTTC,CASSGLEQFF,TRBJ2-1,TRBV12-3/TRBV12-4,NA,few
TGTGCCAGCAGCAGACGGGGATCTGAAAAACTGTTTTTT,CASSRRGSEKLFF,TRBJ1-4,TRBV7-2,NA,few
TGCGCCAGCAACAACCCGAGTAACACTGAAGCTTTCTTT,CASNNPSNTEAFF,TRBJ1-1,TRBV5-1,NA,many
TGCAGTGGGAGACCCGAAGAGACCCAGTACTTC,CSGRPEETQYF,TRBJ2-5,TRBV20-1,NA,many
TGCGCCAGCAGCCAAGATAGGACAGGGTATGGCTACACCTTC,CASSQDRTGYGYTF,TRBJ1-2,TRBV4-1,TRBD1,few
TGTGCCAGCAGCCGGAATAGCGGGGCCACCGGGAATGAGCAGTTCTTC,CASSRNSGATGNEQFF,TRBJ2-1,TRBV7-2,TRBD2,few
TGTGCCACCCTTAGCGGGGGGTTTTACAATGAGCAGTTCTTC,CATLSGGFYNEQFF,TRBJ2-1,TRBV19,TRBD2,NA
TGTGCCAGCAGTTTAAGTTATAGGCACAGGGTTGGAAGCTCCTACGAGCAGTACTTC,CASSLSYRHRVGSSYEQYF,TRBJ2-7,TRBV12-3/TRBV12-4,NA,few
TGTGCCAGCGGCACCCCGGACTACCGGGGAGGGGGGCCGTACCAAGAGACCCAGTACTTC,CASGTPDYRGGGPYQETQYF,TRBJ2-5,TRBV7-9,NA,many
TGCAGTGCGCCACTAGCGGCAGGGGCAGATACGCAGTATTTT,CSAPLAAGADTQYF,TRBJ2-3,TRBV20-1,TRBD2,many
TGTGCCAGCAGCCGCAGATCAGGGGTTAATCAGCCCCAGCATTTT,CASSRRSGVNQPQHF,TRBJ1-5,TRBV6-1,NA,NA
TGTGCCAGCTCTGGACAGGGTGGCGGGAGCTCCTACAATGAGCAGTTCTTC,CASSGQGGGSSYNEQFF,TRBJ2-1,TRBV28,NA,many
TGCAGTGCTAAGGACAGACTGAATGAAAAACTGTTTTTT,CSAKDRLNEKLFF,TRBJ1-4,TRBV20-1,NA,few
TGTGCCAGCAGCTTCGGGCTAGCGGGATACACAGATACGCAGTATTTT,CASSFGLAGYTDTQYF,TRBJ2-3,TRBV7-8,TRBD2,many
TGTGCCAGCAGCCTCGACCTGGCCGGGGAGCTGTTTTTT,CASSLDLAGELFF,TRBJ2-2,TRBV7-2,NA,many
TGCAGTGCTAGGGGGGTGAACACTGAAGCTTTCTTT,CSARGVNTEAFF,TRBJ1-1,TRBV20-1,NA,few
TGCGCCAGCAGCCAAAAACTAGCTCAAGAGACCCAGTACTTC,CASSQKLAQETQYF,TRBJ2-5,TRBV4-1,NA,NA
TGTGCCAGCAGTCCCTCGCGACAAGAGACCCAGTACTTC,CASSPSRQETQYF,TRBJ2-5,TRBV18,NA,many